This passage covers 30 T cell receptor beta chains from one sample sequenced in a study of blood T cell repertoires in COVID-19 (TCRdb year 2020). The library was produced with the immunoSEQ multiplex PCR assay. TCRdb mirrors the immuneACCESS table, restricted to in-frame sequences. Some clones are absent from its copies; in checked studies, under half trace to an unresolved V gene, and the reason for the others is unknown. In all, the sample holds approximately 170,000 clones, and around nine tenths of those were seen once. The ten largest account for roughly 3.6% of the sample. Material: peripheral blood. These receptor sequences come from a man younger than 35 with active or convalescent COVID-19.

The chain carries TRBV7-2 and TRBJ1-6; D uncertain. Per germline, CDR1 SGHTA and CDR2 FQGNSA. With 0 bases removed from V and 7 bases from J, the gap between germline ends came to 13 bases. The CDR3 totals 16 residues. CDR3 protein: CASSLARAWRNSPLHF. As DNA, the CDR3 is TGTGCCAGCAGCTTAGCGCGGGCGTGGCGAAATTCACCCCTCCACTTT.

This clone was seen only once. This chain links TRBV25-1 with TRBJ1-3; no clear D. V shed 2 bases and J shed 2 bases, with 13 bases lying between them. Germline loops: CDR1 MGHDK, CDR2 SYGVNS. This CDR3 has 16 amino acids. CDR3 nucleotide sequence: TGTGCCAGCAGTGAAGCCAGAATCGGGACTGGAAACACCATATATTTT. It translates to CASSEARIGTGNTIYF.

The count of this clone is one. The chain uses TRBV6-2 or TRBV6-3 and TRBJ2-1; tentative D call: TRBD2 (6 bases). The V and J ends lost 2 bases and 7 bases respectively, with 9 bases between them. CDR3 size: 13 residues. CDR1 is MNHEY, CDR2 SVGEGT, per germline. CDR3 protein: CASSYRDWNEQFF. The CDR3 nucleotides read TGTGCCAGCAGTTACCGGGACTGGAATGAGCAGTTCTTC.

The chain recombines TRBV2 with TRBJ1-6; 9 nucleotides align to TRBD1. The CDR3 sequence is 13 residues long. Unmatched junction bases numbered 2, after V lost 7 bases and J lost 7 bases. The germline gives CDR1 SNHLY, CDR2 FYNNEI. CDR3 sequence reads: CASKGQGNSPLHF. Written as DNA, the CDR3 is TGTGCCAGCAAGGGACAGGGAAATTCACCCCTCCACTTT.

This clone was picked up one time. The genes are TRBV3-1 (or the pseudogene TRBV3-2) and TRBJ2-2; no definite D call. The CDR3 runs to 16 residues. Between the trimmed V and J ends, which lost 0 bases and 0 bases, there was a span of 8 bases. The germline CDR1 and CDR2 sequences are LGHDT and YNNKEL (reference sequence). This CDR3 reads CASSQEMQTNTGELFF. DNA of the CDR3: TGTGCCAGCAGCCAAGAGATGCAGACGAACACCGGGGAGCTGTTTTTT.

This chain joins TRBV13 and TRBJ1-6, with a tentative D call TRBD1 (6 bases). Trimming shortened V by 4 bases and J by 6 bases, and 13 bases separated the two germline ends. Germline assignment: CDR1 PRHDT and CDR2 FYEKMQ (reference sequence). This CDR3 spans 15 amino acids. CDR3 sequence: CASSSSDRINSPLHF. In DNA form, the CDR3 reads TGTGCCAGCAGCTCATCGGACAGAATTAATTCACCCCTCCACTTT.

The V and J genes are TRBV24-1 and TRBJ2-2; a possible D gene is TRBD2 (6 bases). This CDR3 is 14 amino acids long. V was pared by 6 bases and J by 5 bases, with 12 bases between. CDR1 KGHDR and CDR2 SFDVKD come from the germline V gene. For the CDR3, the DNA is TGTGCCACCAGTACGGGACTCCTTACCGGGGAGCTGTTTTTT. Translated, it gives CATSTGLLTGELFF.

The chain uses TRBV19 and TRBJ2-7; 9 nucleotides align to TRBD1. CDR3 size: 14 residues. The trim removed 6 bases at V and 1 base at J, leaving 4 bases unmatched. The germline V gene encodes CDR1 LNHDA and CDR2 SQIVND (reference sequence). CDR3 bases: TGTGCCAGTAGCGGGACAGGGACTTCCTACGAGCAGTACTTC. Protein sequence: CASSGTGTSYEQYF. The variable domain in full, completed from reference TRBV19 and TRBJ2-7, reads DGGITQSPKYLFRKEGQNVTLSCEQNLNHDAMYWYRQDPGQGLRLIYYSQIVNDFQKGDIAEGYSVSREKKESFPLTVTSAQKNPTAFYLCASSGTGTSYEQYFGPGTRLTVT.

The CDR3 loop reads CASSALDSMNTEAFF. The CDR3 DNA sequence: TGCGCCAGCAGCGCTTTAGACAGCATGAACACTGAAGCTTTCTTT. The rearrangement joins TRBV5-1 to TRBJ1-1; TRBD1 might be the D (5 bases). CDR3 length: 15 residues. Germline assignment: CDR1 SGHRS and CDR2 YFSETQ. The V gene lost 4 bases and the J gene lost 0 bases, with 13 bases spanning the gap.

The chain carries TRBV11-3 and TRBJ2-5; D unclear. From germline, CDR1 is SGHNT and CDR2 YENEEA. With 5 bases removed from V and 0 bases from J, the gap between germline ends came to 13 bases. The CDR3 sequence is 15 residues long. CDR3 sequence: CASSPAHTDQETQYF. In DNA, the CDR3 is TGTGCCAGCAGCCCCGCCCATACAGACCAAGAGACCCAGTACTTC.

This clone was detected a few times. The rearrangement joins TRBV7-9 to TRBJ2-3, with no clear D. The CDR3 length is 15 residues. V lost 3 bases and J lost 1, with 11 bases in between. Germline assignment: CDR1 SEHNR and CDR2 FQNEAQ (reference sequence). The CDR3 bases are TGTGCCAGCAGCTTCCCCTCGGTCGGCACAGATACGCAGTATTTT. Translating it yields CASSFPSVGTDTQYF.

In its sample, this clone was seen once. The J gene is TRBJ1-4, the V gene TRBV2; D gene ambiguous. The CDR3 is made up of 15 amino acids. Deletions cut 5 bases from V and 11 bases from J, with 21 bases between. CDR1 is SNHLY, CDR2 FYNNEI, per germline. CDR3 nucleotides: TGTGCCAGCAGTTTTCAACACAGCATCGTTGAGAAACTGTTTTTT. Translating gives CASSFQHSIVEKLFF.

This clone has just a few counts. The CDR3 DNA is TGCGCCAGCAGCTTCGGACAGGGGGGCTATGGCTACACCTTC. It yields the protein CASSFGQGGYGYTF. V and J are TRBV5-1 and TRBJ1-2; TRBD1 matches 10 bases. The CDR3 has 14 amino acids. J lost 4 bases, V lost 2 bases, and 2 bases had no gene match. CDR1 and CDR2 from the germline V gene are SGHRS and YFSETQ.

This clone was seen just once. The chain joins TRBV3-1 (or the pseudogene TRBV3-2) to TRBJ2-7; D remains ambiguous. The CDR3 covers 20 residues. Trimming left V 2 bases short and J 0 bases short, with 26 bases between. The germline gives CDR1 LGHDT, CDR2 YNNKEL (reference sequence). The CDR3 region is CASSQIYDTHVLRPSYEQYF. CDR3 DNA: TGTGCCAGCAGCCAAATATACGACACCCACGTCCTCCGCCCCTCCTACGAGCAGTACTTC.

DNA for the CDR3: TGTGCCAGCAGCTTAGAAGGGCCGGGAGAGCAGTTCTTC. Residues: CASSLEGPGEQFF. This sequence joins TRBV7-9 and TRBJ2-1, with D perhaps TRBD2 (5 bases). The CDR3 totals 13 residues. In germline, CDR1 is SEHNR, CDR2 FQNEAQ (reference sequence). The V and J ends lost 1 base and 10 bases respectively, with 11 bases between them. Together with reference TRBV7-9 and TRBJ2-1, the CDR3 gives the full variable domain: DTGVSQNPRHKITKRGQNVTFRCDPISEHNRLYWYRQTLGQGPEFLTYFQNEAQLEKSRLLSDRFSAERPKGSFSTLEIQRTEQGDSAMYLCASSLEGPGEQFFGPGTRLTVL.

This clone was picked up one time. Relative to the germline gene, one junction end is altered; a read error may explain this. The chain uses TRBV7-7 and TRBJ2-1; 13 nucleotides align to TRBD2. This CDR3 region has 15 residues. Germline CDR1 and CDR2: SSHAT and FNYEAQ (reference sequence). This chain's CDR3 is CASSLGLAGENEQFF. CDR3 in DNA: TGTGCTAGCAGCTTAGGACTAGCGGGGGAGAATGAGCAGTTCTTC.

The chain employs TRBV7-8 and TRBJ2-7; 8 bases match TRBD1. Germline V CDR1 and CDR2: SGHVS, FQNEAQ. The V gene end was trimmed by 5 bases and the J gene end by 6 bases; junction bases not matched to a gene: 12. The CDR3 is 15 amino acids. The chain's CDR3 is CASSQVQGGWSEQYV. Written as DNA, the CDR3 is TGTGCCAGCAGCCAAGTACAGGGGGGATGGTCCGAGCAGTACGTC.

This clone was recorded only once. The V gene is TRBV5-1, the J gene TRBJ2-1; D call uncertain. Germline V CDR1 and CDR2: SGHRS, YFSETQ. The CDR3 is made up of 15 amino acids. The V end was cut by 6 bases, the J end by 6 bases, with 19 bases between. The CDR3 here is CASNPGGSRVNEQFF. CDR3 nucleotides: TGCGCCAGCAACCCCGGTGGGTCTCGGGTCAATGAGCAGTTCTTC.

The gene calls are TRBV4-1 and TRBJ2-2; 7 nucleotides align to TRBD1. Germline CDR1 is MGHRA and CDR2 is YSYEKL. CDR3 length: 13 residues. J gave up 5 bases and V 4 bases, and 1 base lay outside the gene matches. This CDR3 reads CASSRGQTGELFF. CDR3 sequence (DNA): TGCGCCAGCAGCCGGGGACAGACCGGGGAGCTGTTTTTT.

The chain has TRBV28 and TRBJ1-4; tentative D call: TRBD1 (5 bases). The CDR3 runs to 14 residues. The V and J ends lost 3 bases and 8 bases respectively, with 13 bases between them. Looked up from germline, CDR1 is MDHEN and CDR2 is SYDVKM. The CDR3 nucleotides are TGTGCCAGCAGTTTGGGGCAGGCTGGGGAAAAACTGTTTTTT. This gives the protein CASSLGQAGEKLFF. The entire variable domain, with the rest obtained from reference TRBV28 and TRBJ1-4, is as follows: DVKVTQSSRYLVKRTGEKVFLECVQDMDHENMFWYRQDPGLGLRLIYFSYDVKMKEKGDIPEGYSVSREKKERFSLILESASTNQTSMYLCASSLGQAGEKLFFGSGTQLSVL.

The rearrangement joins TRBV6-1 to TRBJ2-3; 7 bases are shared with TRBD2. Germline trimming cut 3 bases from V and 4 bases from J; bases unmatched to any gene: 13. This CDR3 has 17 residues. CDR1 and CDR2 (germline): MNHNS, SASEGT. In DNA form, the CDR3 reads TGTGCCAGCAGTGACCCTATTAGGGCTAGCGGACCAGATACGCAGTATTTT. It translates to CASSDPIRASGPDTQYF.

This chain uses TRBV4-2 with TRBJ1-1, with D hard to call. Germline loops: CDR1 LGHNA, CDR2 YNFKEQ. The length of the CDR3 is 15 residues. The V and J ends lost 1 base and 1 base respectively, with 10 bases between them. The CDR3 sequence: CASSQVKHQNTEAFF. The CDR3 bases are TGTGCCAGCAGCCAAGTGAAACATCAGAACACTGAAGCTTTCTTT.

The chain is built from TRBV11-3 and TRBJ1-3, with 7 bases that match TRBD1. Germline V lookup: CDR1 SGHNT, CDR2 YENEEA. The CDR3 is 17 residues long. The V segment lost 5 bases and the J segment 4 bases; nucleotides outside the gene matches: 14. CDR3 nucleotide sequence: TGTGCCAGCAGCCTGCGATCCGACAGGGCATCGGGAAACACCATATATTTT. It codes for CASSLRSDRASGNTIYF.

This rearrangement joins TRBV28 to TRBJ2-7; unclear D gene. The CDR3 has 13 residues. The V end was cut by 5 bases, the J end by 2 bases, with 10 bases between. Germline CDR1 is MDHEN and CDR2 is SYDVKM. The CDR3 sequence is CASSERLTYEQYV. The CDR3 DNA follows: TGTGCCAGCAGTGAGCGACTGACCTACGAGCAGTACGTC.

V is TRBV2 and J is TRBJ1-6; D may be TRBD1 (5 bases). Per germline, CDR1 SNHLY and CDR2 FYNNEI. The length of the CDR3 is 15 residues. V lost 5 bases, J lost 6 bases, and 14 bases lay in between. The CDR3 spells CASSSTRGGNSPLHF. The CDR3 DNA sequence: TGTGCCAGCAGTTCCACTCGGGGGGGTAATTCACCCCTCCACTTT.

This clone was picked up one time. The chain recombines TRBV6-6 with TRBJ1-5, with 8 bases fitting TRBD1. The CDR3 extends over 15 amino acids. Looked up from germline, CDR1 is MNHNY and CDR2 is SVGAGI (reference sequence). V gave up 4 bases and J gave up 4 bases; unmatched junction bases: 6. The chain's CDR3 is CASSFRQGRNQPQHF. As DNA, the CDR3 is TGTGCCAGCAGTTTCCGACAGGGGCGAAATCAGCCCCAGCATTTT.

This sequence joins TRBV13 and TRBJ2-7; D is undetermined. Germline V gene data show CDR1 as PRHDT and CDR2 as FYEKMQ (reference sequence). The CDR3 is 13 residues long. The V end lost 0 bases, the J end lost 5 bases, and 8 bases lay between the germline ends. The CDR3 reads CASSLGSIHEQYF. The CDR3 DNA reads as TGTGCCAGCAGCTTAGGCAGTATCCACGAGCAGTACTTC.

The V gene is TRBV3-1 (or the pseudogene TRBV3-2), the J gene TRBJ1-2, with D perhaps matching TRBD1 (5 bases). CDR1 is LGHDT and CDR2 is YNNKEL in the germline V gene (reference sequence). The germline V and J ends were trimmed by 1 base and 4 bases, with 13 bases remaining between them. The CDR3 sequence is 15 residues long. The CDR3 bases are TGTGCCAGCAGCCAAGTGGGGGGGACCGGCTATGGCTACACCTTC. Amino acids: CASSQVGGTGYGYTF.

V and J are TRBV11-2 and TRBJ2-3; maybe TRBD2 (7 bases). The CDR3 runs to 16 residues. Germline V lookup: CDR1 SGHAT, CDR2 FQNNGV. Trimming removed 5 bases from V and 5 bases from J, with 20 bases in between. CDR3 nucleotides: TGTGCCAGCAGCCCCCGGGGGGCCGGTCCTCAAGATACGCAGTATTTT. Its translation is CASSPRGAGPQDTQYF. Full variable domain (missing parts from reference TRBV11-2 and TRBJ2-3): EAGVAQSPRYKIIEKRQSVAFWCNPISGHATLYWYQQILGQGPKLLIQFQNNGVVDDSQLPKDRFSAERLKGVDSTLKIQPAKLEDSAVYLCASSPRGAGPQDTQYFGPGTRLTVL.

The J gene is TRBJ2-1, the V gene TRBV7-9, with a weak D call TRBD2 (6 bases). The CDR3 covers 15 residues. Germline CDR1 and CDR2: SEHNR and FQNEAQ (reference sequence). Trimming cost V 1 base and J 5 bases, with 12 bases left between them. CDR3 protein: CASSLGGGANNEQFF. The CDR3 DNA is TGTGCCAGCAGCTTAGGGGGCGGGGCTAACAATGAGCAGTTCTTC. Based on the CDR3 plus reference TRBV7-9 and TRBJ2-1, the full variable domain is DTGVSQNPRHKITKRGQNVTFRCDPISEHNRLYWYRQTLGQGPEFLTYFQNEAQLEKSRLLSDRFSAERPKGSFSTLEIQRTEQGDSAMYLCASSLGGGANNEQFFGPGTRLTVL.